This TCR beta chain was recovered during a study of T cell clonality in common variable immunodeficiency. Regarding the study as a whole: CVID subjects had higher TCRbeta clonality than healthy controls, most marked in about a third. Authors noted CVID clonality's cause needs subpopulation repertoire sequencing.

Looked up from germline, CDR1 is SEHNR and CDR2 is FQNEAQ (reference sequence). This CDR3 region has 14 residues. Deletions cut 6 bases from V and 1 base from J, with 12 bases between. Profiled with immunoSEQ multiplex PCR; TCRdb holds only in-frame clones, not every one. The data show under 30,000 clones, with none appearing a single time. In its sample, this clone was seen many times. Its antigen is unidentified. The DNA ends 3 residues before the CDR3 does, and the rest of the CDR3 is filled in from the germline J gene. Heparinized whole blood, about 4.5 to 8.5 ml, came from each donor. The V call is TRBV7-9, the J call TRBJ1-1; D is possibly TRBD1 (5 bases). This receptor was obtained from a person aged 18 to 75 in good health. What was sequenced was peripheral blood mononuclear cells. CDR3 loop: CASSFDRRNTEAFF. The sequenced part of the CDR3 DNA is TGTGCCAGCAGTTTCGACAGACGGAACACTGAA.